The T cell receptor beta chain under discussion was sequenced for a study of immune heterogeneity within non-small cell lung tumors. As for the study in general: The tumor set comprised a handful of squamous cell carcinomas and roughly 11 non-squamous carcinomas (plus 1 not otherwise specified).

Study-level results: Tumor sites within a patient were found to share identical dominant CDR3 beta clonotypes, and site-unique high-frequency clones were also present. Local tumor mutational burden, with an R of roughly 0.3, correlated moderately but significantly with local T-cell clonality.

A first 10-cycle multiplex round used 32 V-gene and 13 J-gene primers on TCR beta CDR3. TCRdb analysed the multiplex PCR reads with MiXCR anew, one entry per CDR3 protein. The sample contains roughly 4,700 distinct CDR3 sequences, 30% to 35% of which appear only once. This clonotype has only a few counts. Antigen unknown. Samples each supplied around 580 ng of bulk tumor genomic DNA as template. Surgical sampling yielded several biopsies per primary tumor (spaced far apart). Enrolled patients presented with newly diagnosed, previously untreated non-small cell lung cancer and underwent curative surgery. Sample donors consisted of newly diagnosed non-small cell lung cancer patients who were undergoing surgery with curative intent. Germline V CDR1 and CDR2: SNHLY, FYNNEI. The CDR3 is 21 amino acids. Trimming took 2 bases from V and 3 from J, leaving 31 bases between them.

Sequencing input: lung tumor tissue. This TCR came from a woman between 45 and 65 years old with non-small cell lung cancer. This chain joins TRBV2 and TRBJ1-1, with D possibly matching TRBD1 (6 bases). The CDR3 DNA is TGTGCCAGCAGTGAATGGGCAGGGGTGGGGATTAGTCGGAGCCGGGACACTGAAGCTTTCTTT. As protein: CASSEWAGVGISRSRDTEAFF.